The 31 T cell receptor beta chains listed next were all sequenced from one sample in a study of cytomegalovirus exposure and HLA in healthy donors. In the PCR, 60 Vbeta and 13 Jbeta primers were used. Profiling relied on immunoSEQ multiplex PCR, and the TCRdb table lists in-frame clones only, not all of them. The table has some 180,000 clones, 76% seen once. The sequenced material came from PBMCs. Every receptor here comes from a woman under 40 in good health and CMV-seropositive.

The chain links TRBV28 to TRBJ2-7; D is perhaps TRBD2 (6 bases). Trimming removed 7 bases at V and 0 bases at J, with 13 bases between. The CDR3 loop spans 14 amino acids. Germline CDR1 and CDR2: MDHEN and SYDVKM. CDR3: CASNGAGSSYEQYF. CDR3 nucleotides: TGTGCCAGCAATGGGGCGGGGAGCTCCTACGAGCAGTACTTC.

The chain has TRBV28 and TRBJ1-4; D not certain. The V gene lost 6 bases and the J gene lost 6 bases, with 11 bases spanning the gap. CDR1 and CDR2 (germline): MDHEN, SYDVKM. This CDR3 contains 13 residues. CDR3 sequence (DNA): TGTGCCAGCAGGGGAGGGCTTCATGAAAAACTGTTTTTT. This sequence encodes CASRGGLHEKLFF.

V usage is TRBV11-3 and J usage is TRBJ2-5; TRBD1 aligns across 9 bases. The CDR3 has 17 residues. Germline trimming cut 0 bases from V and 4 bases from J; bases unmatched to any gene: 9. Germline V gene sequence: CDR1 SGHNT, CDR2 YENEEA. The CDR3 coding sequence is TGTGCCAGCAGCTTAGAACAGGGGGCAAACTATGTAGAGACCCAGTACTTC. Translation gives CASSLEQGANYVETQYF.

The J gene is TRBJ1-4, the V gene TRBV5-1; 8 positions match TRBD1. Germline CDR1 SGHRS, CDR2 YFSETQ. Trimming at V came to 4 bases and at J to 0 bases, leaving 5 bases not matched to a gene. This CDR3 comprises 16 residues. For the CDR3, the DNA is TGCGCCAGCAGCCTACAGGGGGTTGCAACTAATGAAAAACTGTTTTTT. Protein product: CASSLQGVATNEKLFF.

This rearrangement joins TRBV30 to TRBJ2-1; D call uncertain. Germline V gene sequence: CDR1 GTSNPN, CDR2 SVGIG (reference sequence). With 0 bases removed from V and 5 bases from J, the gap between germline ends came to 8 bases. The CDR3 has 13 amino acids. The CDR3 sequence is CAWSVGHNNEQFF. The CDR3 bases are TGTGCCTGGAGTGTTGGTCACAACAATGAGCAGTTCTTC.

This clone was picked up a small number of times. The V call is TRBV29-1, the J call TRBJ2-3, with TRBD2 matching 9 bases. From germline, CDR1 is SQVTM and CDR2 ANQGSEA. The CDR3 consists of 14 residues. Unmatched junction bases numbered 6, after V lost 2 bases and J lost 6 bases. The CDR3 sequence: CSVEWRGGSDTQYF. The CDR3 coding sequence is TGCAGCGTTGAATGGCGGGGGGGCTCCGATACGCAGTATTTT.

This chain joins TRBV10-3 and TRBJ2-1, with TRBD2 matching over 10 bases. CDR3 length: 16 residues. Germline CDR1 ENHRY, CDR2 SYGVKD. V shed 6 bases and J 8 bases; nucleotides not matched to a gene: 13. The CDR3 region is CAIRSGGAFSYDEQFF. The CDR3 DNA reads TGTGCCATCAGAAGCGGGGGGGCCTTTTCGTATGATGAGCAGTTCTTC.

The rearrangement uses TRBV7-9 and TRBJ2-7; the match to TRBD1 covers 7 bases. Trimming took 0 bases from V and 3 from J; bases not matched to a gene: 17. Looked up from germline, CDR1 is SEHNR and CDR2 is FQNEAQ (reference sequence). The CDR3 consists of 19 residues. Here the CDR3 DNA reads TGTGCCAGCAGCTTAGCGGACAGGAGAGGCCGAACGAGCCTCTACGAGCAGTACTTC. Translating gives CASSLADRRGRTSLYEQYF. Drawing the rest from reference TRBV7-9 and TRBJ2-7, the complete variable domain is DTGVSQNPRHKITKRGQNVTFRCDPISEHNRLYWYRQTLGQGPEFLTYFQNEAQLEKSRLLSDRFSAERPKGSFSTLEIQRTEQGDSAMYLCASSLADRRGRTSLYEQYFGPGTRLTVT.

The V gene is TRBV19, the J gene TRBJ1-1; the D gene is possibly TRBD1 (6 bases). CDR1 is LNHDA, CDR2 SQIVND, per germline (reference sequence). The CDR3 sequence is 15 residues long. Trimming removed 5 bases from V and 1 base from J, with 14 bases in between. The CDR3 spells CASSSQPQGNTEAFF. In DNA form, the CDR3 reads TGTGCCAGTAGTTCCCAACCACAGGGGAACACTGAAGCTTTCTTT.

The V call is TRBV7-8, the J call TRBJ1-4, with 7 bases fitting TRBD1. Germline V CDR1 and CDR2: SGHVS, FQNEAQ. The J segment lost 0 bases and the V segment lost 1 base, leaving 5 bases of the junction unmatched. The CDR3 spans 17 residues. CDR3 nucleotides: TGTGCCAGCAGCTTAGGACAGGGAACTGCAACTAATGAAAAACTGTTTTTT. This gives the protein CASSLGQGTATNEKLFF.

Comments on this clone: The sample holds other DNA sequences that translate to the same CDR3. The chain is built from TRBV28 and TRBJ2-7, with 7 nucleotides matching TRBD1. CDR3 size: 13 residues. V dropped 3 bases and J dropped 1; count of bases not matched to a gene: 0. Germline CDR1 reads MDHEN; CDR2 reads SYDVKM. The DNA for the CDR3 is TGTGCCAGCAGTTTGGGACAGTCCTACGAGCAGTACTTC. It encodes CASSLGQSYEQYF. The variable domain in full, with the rest retrieved from reference TRBV28 and TRBJ2-7, is DVKVTQSSRYLVKRTGEKVFLECVQDMDHENMFWYRQDPGLGLRLIYFSYDVKMKEKGDIPEGYSVSREKKERFSLILESASTNQTSMYLCASSLGQSYEQYFGPGTRLTVT.

The chain joins TRBV14 to TRBJ2-5; D is perhaps TRBD1 (6 bases). Trimming removed 6 bases from V and 5 bases from J, with 16 bases in between. This CDR3 spans 14 amino acids. Germline V lookup: CDR1 SGHDN, CDR2 FVKESK. The chain's CDR3 is CASSPGTSVETQYF. CDR3 DNA: TGTGCCAGCAGTCCGGGGACATCGGTGGAGACCCAGTACTTC.

This clone was detected only a few times. This chain connects TRBV19 to TRBJ1-3; D gene unclear. V was clipped by 3 bases and J by 0 bases, with 9 bases between them. CDR3 length: 15 residues. CDR1 LNHDA and CDR2 SQIVND come from the germline V gene (reference sequence). The CDR3 DNA follows: TGTGCCAGTAGTATTATAAGCGGCTCTGGAAACACCATATATTTT. Residues: CASSIISGSGNTIYF.

The chain joins TRBV10-3 to TRBJ2-5; 9 bases map to TRBD2. The trim removed 8 bases at V and 1 base at J, leaving 11 bases unmatched. This CDR3 has 16 residues. Germline loops: CDR1 ENHRY, CDR2 SYGVKD. CDR3 coding DNA: TGTGCCATCGGGGGGGGCCTGACTAGCGGCCAAGAGACCCAGTACTTC. Its protein product is CAIGGGLTSGQETQYF.

A few counts support this clone. The chain recombines TRBV19 with TRBJ1-2, with a possible D match to TRBD1 (5 bases). CDR1 is LNHDA and CDR2 is SQIVND in the germline V gene (reference sequence). The CDR3 is 13 residues long. Deletions cut 7 bases from V and 6 bases from J, with 15 bases between. The CDR3 sequence: CASIPRAGNGYTF. CDR3 coding DNA: TGTGCCAGTATCCCAAGGGCAGGGAATGGCTACACCTTC.

Here the CDR3 reads CSGRTGTNEKLFF. CDR3 nucleotide sequence: TGTTCTGGACGGACAGGGACTAATGAAAAACTGTTTTTT. The chain joins TRBV30 to TRBJ1-4; 8 bases are a match to TRBD1. Germline V gene sequence: CDR1 GTSNPN, CDR2 SVGIG (reference sequence). The CDR3 spans 13 residues.

This clone occurred a few times. The rearrangement uses TRBV7-2 and TRBJ2-1; 7 positions match TRBD2. Germline CDR1 and CDR2: SGHTA and FQGNSA. V gave up 4 bases and J gave up 6 bases; unmatched junction bases: 9. The CDR3 runs 15 residues. The CDR3 loop is CASSSGGWGGNEQFF. The CDR3 coding sequence is TGTGCCAGCAGCTCGGGGGGTTGGGGTGGCAATGAGCAGTTCTTC. Together with reference TRBV7-2 and TRBJ2-1, the CDR3 gives the full variable domain: GAGVSQSPSNKVTEKGKDVELRCDPISGHTALYWYRQSLGQGLEFLIYFQGNSAPDKSGLPSDRFSAERTGGSVSTLTIQRTQQEDSAVYLCASSSGGWGGNEQFFGPGTRLTVL.

This rearrangement joins TRBV7-7 to TRBJ2-5; possible D gene TRBD1, 6 bases. V lost 5 bases and J lost 5, with 12 bases in between. This CDR3 is 13 amino acids long. From germline, CDR1 is SSHAT and CDR2 FNYEAQ (reference sequence). Written as DNA, the CDR3 is TGTGCCAGCAGCCCGACAGGTCCTGAGACCCAGTACTTC. Translated, it gives CASSPTGPETQYF.

The chain has TRBV11-3 and TRBJ1-4; 7 bases map to TRBD1. CDR3 length: 15 residues. The germline V gene has CDR1 SGHNT and CDR2 YENEEA. The ends lost 5 bases at V and 8 bases at J; junction bases unmatched: 11. Here the CDR3 DNA reads TGTGCCAGCAGCCGTACAGGGGTCTCACCGGAAAAACTGTTTTTT. It specifies CASSRTGVSPEKLFF.

This clone was seen once. The genes are TRBV7-2 and TRBJ1-5; 11 bases map to TRBD1. V lost 4 bases to trimming and J lost 11 bases; unmatched junction nucleotides: 13. This CDR3 comprises 16 residues. The germline V gene encodes CDR1 SGHTA and CDR2 FQGNSA. The CDR3 sequence is CASSSGTGGTLSAQHF. In DNA form, the CDR3 reads TGTGCCAGCAGCTCCGGGACAGGGGGAACCCTTTCAGCCCAGCATTTT.

The gene calls are TRBV5-6 and TRBJ2-2; a weak D match, TRBD1 (5 bases). Between the trimmed V and J ends, which lost 2 bases and 5 bases, there was a span of 13 bases. Germline-derived CDR1 and CDR2 are SGHDT and YYEEEE. The CDR3 is 15 amino acids. The CDR3 nucleotides read TGTGCCAGCAGCTTTGGGGCCGCTGGGACCGGGGAGCTGTTTTTT. Residues: CASSFGAAGTGELFF.

This chain joins TRBV14 and TRBJ1-5; D might be TRBD1 (5 bases). Trimming pared 4 bases from V and 3 bases from J, leaving 10 bases between. This CDR3 is built from 14 residues. Germline values: CDR1 SGHDN, CDR2 FVKESK. As DNA, the CDR3 is TGTGCCAGCAGCCCCAGACAGATCAATCAGCCCCAGCATTTT. Translating it yields CASSPRQINQPQHF.

The gene calls are TRBV28 and TRBJ2-7; 11 bases match TRBD1. Germline V lookup: CDR1 MDHEN, CDR2 SYDVKM. J gave up 6 bases and V 6 bases, and 13 bases lay outside the gene matches. The CDR3 spans 16 residues. CDR3 residues: CASSPSGTGGSGEQYF. The CDR3 nucleotides read TGTGCCAGCAGCCCCTCCGGGACAGGGGGATCGGGCGAGCAGTACTTC.

This clone has just one count. V and J are TRBV5-1 and TRBJ1-1; D unclear. V was clipped by 5 bases and J by 5 bases, with 16 bases between them. Germline assignment: CDR1 SGHRS and CDR2 YFSETQ. This CDR3 is built from 14 residues. CDR3 amino acids: CASRTNGLGTEAFF. The DNA of the CDR3 is TGCGCCAGCAGAACTAACGGACTGGGGACTGAAGCTTTCTTT.

This chain uses TRBV4-3 with TRBJ1-5, with D unclear. CDR1 is LGHNA, CDR2 YSLEER, per germline. The CDR3 covers 16 residues. V lost 0 bases, J lost 0 bases, and 9 bases lay in between. This chain's CDR3 is CASSQEADYSNQPQHF. CDR3 coding DNA: TGCGCCAGCAGCCAAGAGGCAGATTATAGCAATCAGCCCCAGCATTTT.

J is TRBJ2-7 and V is TRBV6-5; TRBD1 matches 11 bases. This CDR3 has 16 amino acids. CDR1 and CDR2 from the germline V gene are MNHEY and SVGAGI. Losses at the gene ends were 4 bases for V and 3 bases for J; bases not matched to a gene: 8. Here the CDR3 reads CASSSGQGVTLYEQYF. DNA of the CDR3: TGTGCCAGCAGTTCGGGACAGGGGGTCACTCTCTACGAGCAGTACTTC.

This chain links TRBV6-5 with TRBJ2-1; D possibly corresponds to TRBD2 (6 bases). V was cut by 0 bases and J by 0 bases, with 9 bases left in between. This CDR3 contains 16 residues. Germline-derived CDR1 and CDR2 are MNHEY and SVGAGI. The CDR3 protein is CASSYSRRDSYNEQFF. DNA for the CDR3: TGTGCCAGCAGTTACTCGAGGCGGGACTCCTACAATGAGCAGTTCTTC.

J is TRBJ2-7 and V is TRBV27; 7 positions match TRBD1. In germline, CDR1 is MNHEY, CDR2 SMNVEV (reference sequence). This CDR3 has 15 amino acids. V trimming: 6 bases; J trimming: 1 base; junction bases outside the gene matches: 9. The CDR3 sequence: CASSLSPGQSYEQYF. CDR3 sequence (DNA): TGTGCCAGCAGCCTGTCTCCGGGACAGTCCTACGAGCAGTACTTC.

V and J are TRBV28 and TRBJ2-7; TRBD1 matches at 10 bases. This CDR3 region has 13 residues. V lost 6 bases to trimming and J lost 2 bases; unmatched junction nucleotides: 1. The V gene's germline CDR1 is MDHEN and CDR2 SYDVKM. The CDR3 coding sequence is TGTGCCAGCAGGACAGGGGGCCCCTACGAGCAGTACTTC. The encoded protein is CASRTGGPYEQYF.

The chain recombines TRBV7-9 with TRBJ2-7, with unresolved D. The germline CDR1 and CDR2 sequences are SEHNR and FQNEAQ (reference sequence). V gave up 7 bases and J gave up 2 bases, with 9 bases separating them. The length of the CDR3 is 12 residues. CDR3 residues: CASNPNTYEQYF. CDR3 coding DNA: TGTGCCAGCAACCCAAACACCTACGAGCAGTACTTC.

The V gene is TRBV18, the J gene TRBJ2-7; TRBD1 agrees at 10 bases. Germline CDR1 KGHSH, CDR2 LQKENI. The CDR3 totals 15 residues. V gave up 4 bases and J gave up 6 bases; unmatched junction bases: 9. The CDR3 loop is CASSHGQGVPLEQYF. DNA of the CDR3: TGTGCCAGCTCACATGGACAGGGGGTGCCCCTCGAGCAGTACTTC.